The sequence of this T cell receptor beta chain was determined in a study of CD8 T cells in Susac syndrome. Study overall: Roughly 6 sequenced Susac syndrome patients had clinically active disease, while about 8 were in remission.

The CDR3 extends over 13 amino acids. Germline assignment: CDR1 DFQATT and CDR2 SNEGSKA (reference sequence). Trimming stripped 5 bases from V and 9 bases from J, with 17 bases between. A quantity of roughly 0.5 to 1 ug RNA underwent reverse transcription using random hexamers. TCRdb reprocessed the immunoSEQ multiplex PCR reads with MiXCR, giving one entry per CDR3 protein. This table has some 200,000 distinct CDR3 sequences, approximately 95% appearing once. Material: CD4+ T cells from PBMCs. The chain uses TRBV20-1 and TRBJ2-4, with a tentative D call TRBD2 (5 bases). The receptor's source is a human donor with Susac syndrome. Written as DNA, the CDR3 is TGCAGTGCTCTTGACTCGCCCAGCGGCATTCAGTACTTC. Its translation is CSALDSPSGIQYF.